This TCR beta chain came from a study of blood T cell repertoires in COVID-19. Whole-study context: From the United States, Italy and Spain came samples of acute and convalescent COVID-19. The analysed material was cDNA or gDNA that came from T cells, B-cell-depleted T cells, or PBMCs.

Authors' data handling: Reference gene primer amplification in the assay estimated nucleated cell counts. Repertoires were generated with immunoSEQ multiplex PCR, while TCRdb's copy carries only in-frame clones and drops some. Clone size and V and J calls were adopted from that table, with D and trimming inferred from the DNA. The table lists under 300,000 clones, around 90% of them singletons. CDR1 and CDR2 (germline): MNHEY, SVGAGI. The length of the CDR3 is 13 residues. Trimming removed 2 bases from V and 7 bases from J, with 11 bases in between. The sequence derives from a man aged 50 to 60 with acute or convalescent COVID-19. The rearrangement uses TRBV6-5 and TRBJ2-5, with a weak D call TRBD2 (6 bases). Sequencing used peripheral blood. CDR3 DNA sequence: TGTGCCAGCAGTTACGAAGTGGGAGGGACCCAGTACTTC. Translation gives CASSYEVGGTQYF.